One and the same sample provided the 7 T cell receptor beta chains below, sequenced in a study of CD8+CD57+ T cells in acquired aplastic anemia. Profiling that covered TCR beta VDJ and CDR3 relied on genomic DNA as its template. A single record per CDR3 protein comes from TCRdb applying MiXCR to the reads. The profile shows tens of thousands of distinct CDR3 sequences, approximately 54% of them singletons. The source material was sorted CD4+, CD8+, or CD8+CD57+ T cells (not recorded which) from PBMCs. The receptors stem from a human donor in good health, serving as a control.

There are a few counts of this clonotype. For the CDR3, the DNA is TGTGCCAGCAGCGCGGGGACCTTAGATCAGCCCCAGCATTTT. Its protein product is CASSAGTLDQPQHF. The chain carries TRBV9 and TRBJ1-5; tentative D call: TRBD1 (5 bases). The V gene's germline CDR1 is SGDLS and CDR2 YYNGEE. Trimming pared 3 bases from V and 5 bases from J, leaving 12 bases between. This CDR3 has 14 amino acids.

V is TRBV24-1 and J is TRBJ2-7; 8 positions match TRBD1. The germline gives CDR1 KGHDR, CDR2 SFDVKD. This CDR3 contains 15 residues. The J segment lost 5 bases and the V segment lost 4 bases, leaving 9 bases of the junction unmatched. CDR3 bases: TGTGCCACCAGTGACACCGGACAGGGAATGGACGAGCAGTACTTC. Protein: CATSDTGQGMDEQYF.

The chain employs TRBV24-1 and TRBJ2-7; D is uncertain. V lost 1 base and J 6 bases, leaving 9 bases between the germline ends. In germline, CDR1 is KGHDR, CDR2 SFDVKD. The CDR3 consists of 13 residues. The CDR3 sequence is CATSDLNGREQYF. In DNA form, the CDR3 reads TGTGCCACCAGTGATTTAAACGGACGCGAGCAGTACTTC.

This clonotype was recorded a few times. This sequence joins TRBV27 and TRBJ1-4; a weak D match, TRBD1 (6 bases). The CDR3 totals 14 residues. Between the trimmed V and J ends, which lost 5 bases and 8 bases, there was a span of 15 bases. CDR1 and CDR2 from the germline V gene are MNHEY and SMNVEV (reference sequence). In DNA, the CDR3 is TGTGCCAGCAGTCAACAGGGTCGTTGGGAAAAACTGTTTTTT. Translated, it gives CASSQQGRWEKLFF.

The chain combines TRBV2 with TRBJ1-5; D not resolved. The CDR3 spans 15 residues. Trimming stripped 6 bases from V and 5 bases from J, with 17 bases between. Per germline, CDR1 SNHLY and CDR2 FYNNEI. The DNA of the CDR3 is TGTGCCAGCAGCTCCGGGCAAGGGCCATATCAGCCCCAGCATTTT. Its translation is CASSSGQGPYQPQHF.

This clonotype was detected ten times or more. This chain links TRBV11-1 with TRBJ1-5; the match to TRBD1 covers 8 bases. Germline V gene sequence: CDR1 SGHAT, CDR2 FQDESV (reference sequence). After removal of 0 bases from V and 3 bases from J, the junction contained 10 bases not matched to a gene. CDR3 length: 18 amino acids. CDR3 amino acids: CASSLALGDRSFNQPQHF. The CDR3 DNA reads as TGTGCCAGCAGCTTAGCGCTGGGGGACAGGAGCTTCAATCAGCCCCAGCATTTT.

The chain couples TRBV15 to TRBJ1-4; D remains ambiguous. The CDR3 is 15 residues long. The germline V gene encodes CDR1 LNHNV and CDR2 YYDKDF (reference sequence). V shed 0 bases and J shed 7 bases, with 12 bases lying between them. Here the CDR3 reads CATSRDRALGEKLFF. CDR3 bases: TGTGCCACCAGCAGAGATAGGGCCCTAGGTGAAAAACTGTTTTTT.